What follows are 15 T cell receptor beta chains derived from one specimen sequenced in a study of cytomegalovirus exposure and HLA in healthy donors. Method: immunoSEQ multiplex PCR; TCRdb's copy keeps in-frame clones and lacks some. The sample holds about 250,000 clones; roughly nine tenths are singletons and the top ten take 12%. The sample taken for sequencing was PBMCs. The receptors here all came from a man aged 18 to 29 in good health and CMV-seropositive.

This clone was seen only a few times. J is TRBJ2-7 and V is TRBV19; D remains unclear. Germline V CDR1 and CDR2: LNHDA, SQIVND (reference sequence). V lost 3 bases, J lost 2 bases, and 8 bases lay in between. The CDR3 runs to 13 residues. CDR3 nucleotides: TGTGCCAGTAGTATCTCCCCGCCCTACGAGCAGTACTTC. This encodes CASSISPPYEQYF.

The genes are TRBV9 and TRBJ2-2; 10 nucleotides agree with TRBD1. Trimming removed 1 base from V and 5 bases from J; junction bases left unmatched: 5. The CDR3 has 16 amino acids. The germline CDR1 and CDR2 sequences are SGDLS and YYNGEE. As DNA, the CDR3 is TGTGCCAGCAGCGTAACTGGACAGGGGGGTACCGGGGAGCTGTTTTTT. Its translation: CASSVTGQGGTGELFF.

The chain carries TRBV27 and TRBJ2-1, with TRBD2 matching over 10 bases. The germline V gene has CDR1 MNHEY and CDR2 SMNVEV (reference sequence). CDR3 length: 13 residues. The trim removed 6 bases at V and 9 bases at J, leaving 5 bases unmatched. CDR3 coding DNA: TGTGCCAGCAGACCAGCGGGAGGGGTTGAGCAGTTCTTC. Translating it yields CASRPAGGVEQFF.

J is TRBJ1-1 and V is TRBV7-3; the D is unclear. Looked up from germline, CDR1 is SGHTA and CDR2 is FQGTGA. V was clipped by 6 bases and J by 4 bases, with 15 bases between them. CDR3 length equals 14 residues. The DNA for the CDR3 is TGTGCCAGCAGGGACGCCGGTGGGAGCACTGAAGCTTTCTTT. This encodes CASRDAGGSTEAFF.

This clone appeared many times. The rearrangement joins TRBV2 to TRBJ2-1, with TRBD2 matching 7 bases. This CDR3 comprises 14 residues. V lost 7 bases and J lost 8; bases outside the gene matches: 11. The V gene's germline CDR1 is SNHLY and CDR2 FYNNEI. The DNA of the CDR3 is TGTGCCAGCACTTCGGGGACTATCCGGGATGAGCAGTTCTTC. Protein: CASTSGTIRDEQFF.

CDR3 loop: CASRGLSYEQYF. The DNA for the CDR3 is TGTGCCAGCAGGGGCCTATCCTACGAGCAGTACTTC. The chain recombines TRBV27 with TRBJ2-7; D ambiguous. The CDR3 totals 12 residues. Trimming pared 6 bases from V and 1 base from J, leaving 7 bases between. Germline CDR1 reads MNHEY; CDR2 reads SMNVEV (reference sequence).

This sequence joins TRBV4-3 and TRBJ1-3; perhaps TRBD1 as D (5 bases). The germline V gene has CDR1 LGHNA and CDR2 YSLEER. This CDR3 has 15 residues. V was shortened by 0 bases and J by 4 bases, with 10 bases between the two germline ends. The CDR3 nucleotides are TGCGCCAGCAGCCAAGAGTTGGGGGAAGGAAACACCATATATTTT. Its protein product is CASSQELGEGNTIYF.

The V gene is TRBV6-4, the J gene TRBJ2-1, with a tentative D call TRBD2 (5 bases). Trimming removed 3 bases at V and 7 bases at J, with 16 bases between. The V gene's germline CDR1 is MRHNA and CDR2 SNTAGT. The CDR3 extends over 15 amino acids. The DNA of the CDR3 is TGTGCCAGCAGTGATGTATCGGGAAGTGTAAATGAGCAGTTCTTC. This translates into CASSDVSGSVNEQFF.

The chain recombines TRBV5-5 with TRBJ1-3; D is perhaps TRBD1 (6 bases). The germline V and J ends were trimmed by 4 bases and 8 bases, with 22 bases remaining between them. The CDR3 loop spans 16 amino acids. The germline V gene has CDR1 SGHKS and CDR2 YYEKEE (reference sequence). CDR3 sequence reads: CASSPQTGPPEDTIYF. CDR3 nucleotides: TGTGCCAGCAGCCCCCAGACAGGCCCCCCGGAGGACACCATATATTTT.

The chain employs TRBV4-1 and TRBJ1-1; possibly TRBD1 for D (5 bases). The CDR3 is 13 amino acids. Germline CDR1 reads MGHRA; CDR2 reads YSYEKL. The V end was cut by 9 bases, the J end by 4 bases, with 15 bases between. CDR3: CASSRGRGTEAFF. DNA for the CDR3: TGCGCCAGTAGTAGAGGGAGGGGCACTGAAGCTTTCTTT.

The V and J genes are TRBV7-6 and TRBJ2-3; no reliable D call. This CDR3 has 15 residues. V was trimmed by 1 base and J by 4 bases, leaving 12 bases between them. CDR1 is SGHVS, CDR2 FNYEAQ, per germline. The CDR3: CASSLVAGFADTQYF. The CDR3 DNA is TGTGCCAGCAGCTTAGTTGCAGGATTTGCAGATACGCAGTATTTT.

This clone has a handful of counts. The V call is TRBV5-1, the J call TRBJ1-2, with a tentative D call TRBD1 (5 bases). Germline CDR1 and CDR2: SGHRS and YFSETQ. The CDR3 has 12 residues. Trimming cost V 4 bases and J 3 bases, with 7 bases left between them. The CDR3 spells CASSPGDYGYTF. The CDR3 DNA is TGCGCCAGCAGCCCGGGGGACTATGGCTACACCTTC. Complete variable domain (other parts from reference TRBV5-1 and TRBJ1-2): KAGVTQTPRYLIKTRGQQVTLSCSPISGHRSVSWYQQTPGQGLQFLFEYFSETQRNKGNFPGRFSGRQFSNSRSEMNVSTLELGDSALYLCASSPGDYGYTFGSGTRLTVV.

A word on this clone: A read error may account for a junction end that differs from germline. This chain joins TRBV6-1 and TRBJ2-7; 11 bases agree with TRBD2. The V gene's germline CDR1 is MNHNS and CDR2 SASEGT. The CDR3 totals 18 residues. The CDR3 loop is CASSKANLQGLAAYEQYF. The CDR3 DNA sequence: TGTGCCAGCAGTAAAGCTAACCTCCAGGGACTAGCGGCTTACGAGCAGTACTTC.

The genes are TRBV5-5 and TRBJ2-7; no clear D. The CDR3 loop spans 11 amino acids. The germline V gene encodes CDR1 SGHKS and CDR2 YYEKEE (reference sequence). V was trimmed by 4 bases and J by 2 bases, leaving 4 bases between them. CDR3 sequence: CASSNAYEQYF. The CDR3, as DNA: TGTGCCAGCAGCAATGCCTACGAGCAGTACTTC.

The chain combines TRBV9 with TRBJ2-3; D perhaps matches TRBD1 (6 bases). The CDR3 spans 16 residues. Germline loops: CDR1 SGDLS, CDR2 YYNGEE. Trimming removed 3 bases from V and 2 bases from J, with 16 bases in between. CDR3: CASSATTGTTTDTQYF. The DNA of the CDR3 is TGTGCCAGCAGCGCCACCACCGGGACAACCACAGATACGCAGTATTTT. Looking up the rest from reference TRBV9 and TRBJ2-3 gives the full variable domain: DSGVTQTPKHLITATGQRVTLRCSPRSGDLSVYWYQQSLDQGLQFLIQYYNGEERAKGNILERFSAQQFPDLHSELNLSSLELGDSALYFCASSATTGTTTDTQYFGPGTRLTVL.